Below, 11 T cell receptor beta chains from the same sample are listed, as sequenced in a study of blood T cell repertoires in COVID-19. Profiled with immunoSEQ multiplex PCR; TCRdb holds only in-frame clones, not every one. The sample holds about 480,000 clones, roughly 90% seen once. The source material was PBMCs or T cells enriched from blood (not recorded which). These receptors came from a woman aged 40 to 50 who had recovered from COVID-19.

The chain recombines TRBV11-3 with TRBJ2-1; 14 bases are shared with TRBD2. CDR1 and CDR2 (germline): SGHNT, YENEEA. This CDR3 contains 14 residues. V shed 4 bases, J shed 10 bases, and the junction held 3 bases outside the gene matches. CDR3 in DNA: TGTGCCAGCAGCTCGGGACTAGCGGGAGAAGAGCAGTTCTTC. Translated, it gives CASSSGLAGEEQFF. The full variable domain, with the rest looked up from reference TRBV11-3 and TRBJ2-1, is EAGVVQSPRYKIIEKKQPVAFWCNPISGHNTLYWYLQNLGQGPELLIRYENEEAVDDSQLPKDRFSAERLKGVDSTLKIQPAELGDSAVYLCASSSGLAGEEQFFGPGTRLTVL.

V gene TRBV2 combines with J gene TRBJ2-1; possibly TRBD2 for D (5 bases). Germline loops: CDR1 SNHLY, CDR2 FYNNEI. V lost 1 base and J lost 4, with 14 bases in between. The CDR3 has 16 residues. As DNA, the CDR3 is TGTGCCAGCAGTGAAGGTAGCGTCTACCGGTACAATGAGCAGTTCTTC. As protein: CASSEGSVYRYNEQFF.

V usage is TRBV18 and J usage is TRBJ2-1; 7 nucleotides line up with TRBD2. The length of the CDR3 is 15 residues. Germline lookup yields CDR1 KGHSH and CDR2 LQKENI. J gave up 4 bases and V 0 bases, and 3 bases lay outside the gene matches. This CDR3 is CASSPPAGLYNEQFF. CDR3 DNA: TGTGCCAGCTCACCACCAGCGGGACTATACAATGAGCAGTTCTTC.

For this clone: Different DNA sequences within this sample yield the same CDR3. This chain uses TRBV18 with TRBJ2-7; a weak D match, TRBD1 (6 bases). CDR1 is KGHSH, CDR2 LQKENI, per germline. The CDR3 length is 14 residues. The germline V and J ends were trimmed by 2 bases and 0 bases, with 8 bases remaining between them. CDR3 amino acids: CASSPTGNSYEQYF. The CDR3 nucleotides read TGTGCCAGCTCACCAACAGGGAACTCCTACGAGCAGTACTTC.

The V call is TRBV3-1 (or the pseudogene TRBV3-2), the J call TRBJ1-5, with D perhaps TRBD1 (5 bases). Trimming took 1 base from V and 3 from J, leaving 13 bases between them. CDR3 length equals 16 residues. Per germline, CDR1 LGHDT and CDR2 YNNKEL (reference sequence). CDR3 in amino acids: CASSQGRGNNNQPQHF. As DNA, the CDR3 is TGTGCCAGCAGCCAAGGTCGGGGGAACAACAATCAGCCCCAGCATTTT.

The J gene is TRBJ2-7, the V gene TRBV12-3 or TRBV12-4, with D hard to call. The V end was cut by 6 bases, the J end by 2 bases, with 11 bases between. The CDR3 covers 13 residues. CDR3: CASSKNQAYEQYF. As DNA, the CDR3 is TGTGCCAGCAGCAAGAACCAGGCCTACGAGCAGTACTTC.

The gene calls are TRBV2 and TRBJ1-5; D remains ambiguous. There are 16 residues in the CDR3. Trimming took off 2 bases at V and 2 bases at J, with 13 bases between the two ends. Germline CDR1 and CDR2: SNHLY and FYNNEI. The CDR3 nucleotides read TGTGCCAGCAGTGAATGGCCACCCCGGGGCAATCAGCCCCAGCATTTT. As protein: CASSEWPPRGNQPQHF.

This sequence joins TRBV14 and TRBJ1-1; the match to TRBD1 covers 12 bases. This CDR3 has 18 residues. J gave up 0 bases and V 3 bases, and 8 bases lay outside the gene matches. Germline V gene sequence: CDR1 SGHDN, CDR2 FVKESK. The DNA for the CDR3 is TGTGCCAGCAGCCAGATGGGACAGGGGGCTCGGATGAACACTGAAGCTTTCTTT. This translates into CASSQMGQGARMNTEAFF.

About this clone itself: An end of the junction differs from the germline gene, which may be a read error. The V and J genes are TRBV4-1 and TRBJ1-1; no clear D. The CDR3 is made up of 14 amino acids. Germline V gene data show CDR1 as MGHRA and CDR2 as YSYEKL. The CDR3 DNA follows: TGCGCCAGCAGCCAAGATCCCGGCAGGTCGCCGCGTTACTTT. This translates into CASSQDPGRSPRYF.

The chain joins TRBV27 to TRBJ2-7, with a tentative D call TRBD1 (6 bases). The germline V and J ends were trimmed by 5 bases and 2 bases, with 10 bases remaining between them. Germline V gene data show CDR1 as MNHEY and CDR2 as SMNVEV (reference sequence). The CDR3 runs to 13 residues. CDR3 nucleotide sequence: TGTGCCAGCAGTGTGGACAGAGCCTACGAGCAGTACTTC. Its protein is CASSVDRAYEQYF.

The chain links TRBV9 to TRBJ2-2; D uncertain. The V gene lost 0 bases and the J gene lost 5 bases, with 11 bases spanning the gap. The CDR3 runs 15 residues. Per germline, CDR1 SGDLS and CDR2 YYNGEE. The DNA of the CDR3 is TGTGCCAGCAGCGTAGCTCAAACGAGAACCGGGGAGCTGTTTTTT. This sequence encodes CASSVAQTRTGELFF.